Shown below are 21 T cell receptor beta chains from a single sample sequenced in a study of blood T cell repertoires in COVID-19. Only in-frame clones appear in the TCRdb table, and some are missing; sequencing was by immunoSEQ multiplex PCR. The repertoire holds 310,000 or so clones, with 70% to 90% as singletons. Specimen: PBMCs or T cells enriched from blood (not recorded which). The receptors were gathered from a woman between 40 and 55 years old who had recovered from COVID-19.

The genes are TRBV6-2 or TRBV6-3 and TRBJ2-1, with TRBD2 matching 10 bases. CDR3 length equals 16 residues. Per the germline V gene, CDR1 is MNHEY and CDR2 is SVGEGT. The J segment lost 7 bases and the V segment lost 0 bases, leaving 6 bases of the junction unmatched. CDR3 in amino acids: CASSYSASGSQNEQFF. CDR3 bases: TGTGCCAGCAGTTACTCGGCTAGCGGGAGCCAAAATGAGCAGTTCTTC.

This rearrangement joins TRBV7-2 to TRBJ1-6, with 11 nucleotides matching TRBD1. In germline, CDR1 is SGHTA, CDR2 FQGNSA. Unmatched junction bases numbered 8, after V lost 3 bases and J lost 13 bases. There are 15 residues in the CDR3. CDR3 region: CASSFTGTGGLPLHF. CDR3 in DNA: TGTGCCAGCAGCTTCACCGGGACAGGGGGTTTGCCCCTCCACTTT.

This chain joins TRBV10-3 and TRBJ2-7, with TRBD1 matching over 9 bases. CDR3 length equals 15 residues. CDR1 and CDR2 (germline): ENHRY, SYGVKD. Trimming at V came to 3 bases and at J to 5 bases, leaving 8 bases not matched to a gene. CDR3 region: CAISDPGQGLNEQYF. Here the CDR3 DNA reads TGTGCCATCAGTGATCCGGGACAGGGTCTGAACGAGCAGTACTTC.

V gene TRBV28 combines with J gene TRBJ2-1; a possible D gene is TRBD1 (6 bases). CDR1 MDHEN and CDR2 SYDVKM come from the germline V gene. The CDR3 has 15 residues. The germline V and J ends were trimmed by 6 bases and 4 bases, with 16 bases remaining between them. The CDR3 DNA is TGTGCCAGCAGGCCCGGGACATCGGGTTACAATGAGCAGTTCTTC. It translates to CASRPGTSGYNEQFF.

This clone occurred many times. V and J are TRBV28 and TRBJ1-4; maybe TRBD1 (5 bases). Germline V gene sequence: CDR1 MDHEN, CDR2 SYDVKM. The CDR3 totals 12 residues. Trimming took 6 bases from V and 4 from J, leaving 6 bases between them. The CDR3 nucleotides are TGTGCCAGCAGGGGGGGTAATGAAAAACTGTTTTTT. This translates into CASRGGNEKLFF.

This chain's CDR3 is CASSPYAGVNEKLFF. As DNA, the CDR3 is TGTGCCAGCAGCCCCTACGCCGGTGTTAATGAAAAACTGTTTTTT. The chain couples TRBV5-4 to TRBJ1-4; D remains ambiguous. V lost 4 bases, J lost 4 bases, and 14 bases lay in between. The CDR3 runs to 15 residues. Germline CDR1 and CDR2: SGHNT and YYREEE (reference sequence).

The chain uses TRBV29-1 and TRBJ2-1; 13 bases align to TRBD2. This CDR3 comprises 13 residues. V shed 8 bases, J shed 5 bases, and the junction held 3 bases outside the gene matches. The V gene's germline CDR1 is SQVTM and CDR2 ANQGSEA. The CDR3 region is CSCGTSGNNEQFF. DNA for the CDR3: TGCAGCTGCGGGACTAGCGGGAACAATGAGCAGTTCTTC.

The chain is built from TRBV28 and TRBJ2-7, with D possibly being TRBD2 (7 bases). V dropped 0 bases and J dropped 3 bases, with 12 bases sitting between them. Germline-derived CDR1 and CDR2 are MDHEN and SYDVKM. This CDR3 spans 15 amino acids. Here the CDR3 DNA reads TGTGCCAGCAGTTTATGGGGGGGGCCGAACTACGAGCAGTACTTC. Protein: CASSLWGGPNYEQYF.

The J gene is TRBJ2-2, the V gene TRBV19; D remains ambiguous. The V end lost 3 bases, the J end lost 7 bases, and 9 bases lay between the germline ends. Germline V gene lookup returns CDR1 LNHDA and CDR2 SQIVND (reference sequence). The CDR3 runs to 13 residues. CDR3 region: CASSILDNGELFF. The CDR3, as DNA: TGTGCCAGTAGTATCTTAGACAACGGGGAGCTGTTTTTT.

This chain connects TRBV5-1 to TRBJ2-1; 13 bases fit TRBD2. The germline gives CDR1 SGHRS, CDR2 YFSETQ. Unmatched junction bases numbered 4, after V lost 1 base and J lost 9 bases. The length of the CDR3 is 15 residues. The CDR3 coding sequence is TGCGCCAGCAGCTTGAGGACTAGCGGGGGCTCTGAGCAGTTCTTC. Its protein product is CASSLRTSGGSEQFF.

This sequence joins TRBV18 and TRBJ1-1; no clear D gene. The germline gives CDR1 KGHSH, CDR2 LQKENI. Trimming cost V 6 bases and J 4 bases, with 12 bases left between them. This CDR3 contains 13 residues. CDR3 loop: CASSLDEATEAFF. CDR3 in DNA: TGTGCCAGCTCCCTAGACGAAGCCACTGAAGCTTTCTTT.

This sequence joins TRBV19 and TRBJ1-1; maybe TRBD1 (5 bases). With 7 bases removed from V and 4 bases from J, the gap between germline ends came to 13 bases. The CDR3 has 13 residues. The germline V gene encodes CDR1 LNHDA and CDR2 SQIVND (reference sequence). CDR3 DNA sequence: TGTGCCAGTAAGTGGCAGGGTGGCACTGAAGCTTTCTTT. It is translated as CASKWQGGTEAFF.

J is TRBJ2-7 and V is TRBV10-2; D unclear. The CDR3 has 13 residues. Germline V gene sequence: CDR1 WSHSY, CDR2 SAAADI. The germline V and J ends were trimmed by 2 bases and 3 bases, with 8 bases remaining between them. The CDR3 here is CASSEGSSYEQYF. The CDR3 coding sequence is TGCGCCAGCAGTGAGGGTAGTAGCTACGAGCAGTACTTC.

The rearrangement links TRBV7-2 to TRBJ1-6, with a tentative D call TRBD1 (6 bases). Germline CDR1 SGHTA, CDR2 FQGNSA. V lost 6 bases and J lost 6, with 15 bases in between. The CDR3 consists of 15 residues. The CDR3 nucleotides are TGTGCCAGCAGACCCCTAGAGGGGGTTAATTCACCCCTCCACTTT. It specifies CASRPLEGVNSPLHF.

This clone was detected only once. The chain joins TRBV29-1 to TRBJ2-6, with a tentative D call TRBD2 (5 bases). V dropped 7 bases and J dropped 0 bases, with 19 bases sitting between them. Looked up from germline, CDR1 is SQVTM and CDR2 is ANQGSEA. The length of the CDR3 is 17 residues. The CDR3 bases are TGCAGCGCCACTGGCGTGGGAGCGAGCTCTGGGGCCAACGTCCTGACTTTC. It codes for CSATGVGASSGANVLTF. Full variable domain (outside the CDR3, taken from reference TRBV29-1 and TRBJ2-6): SAVISQKPSRDICQRGTSLTIQCQVDSQVTMMFWYRQQPGQSLTLIATANQGSEATYESGFVIDKFPISRPNLTFSTLTVSNMSPEDSSIYLCSATGVGASSGANVLTFGAGSRLTVL.

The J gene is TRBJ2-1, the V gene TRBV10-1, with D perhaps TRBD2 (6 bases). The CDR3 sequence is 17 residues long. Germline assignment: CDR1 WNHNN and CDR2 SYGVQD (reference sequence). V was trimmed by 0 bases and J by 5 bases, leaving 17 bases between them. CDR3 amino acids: CASSESCWGEAHNEQFF. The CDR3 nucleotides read TGCGCCAGCAGTGAGTCGTGCTGGGGGGAGGCCCACAATGAGCAGTTCTTC.

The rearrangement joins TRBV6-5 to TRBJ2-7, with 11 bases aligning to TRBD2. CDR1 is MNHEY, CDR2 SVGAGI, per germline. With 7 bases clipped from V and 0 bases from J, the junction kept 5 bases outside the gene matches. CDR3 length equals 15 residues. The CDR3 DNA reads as TGTGCCAGCACTTATAGCGGGGGGGGCTCCTACGAGCAGTACTTC. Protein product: CASTYSGGGSYEQYF.

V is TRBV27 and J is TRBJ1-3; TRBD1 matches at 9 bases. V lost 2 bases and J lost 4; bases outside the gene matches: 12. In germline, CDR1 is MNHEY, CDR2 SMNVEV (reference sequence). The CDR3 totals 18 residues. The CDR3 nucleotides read TGTGCCAGCAGTTTAAAGGGGTACAGGGGGCTGCAAGGAAACACCATATATTTT. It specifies CASSLKGYRGLQGNTIYF.

The CDR3: CASSLGLAGQFPHNEQFF. CDR3 coding DNA: TGTGCCAGCAGCTTAGGACTAGCGGGACAATTCCCCCACAATGAGCAGTTCTTC. This sequence joins TRBV11-2 and TRBJ2-1, with 11 nucleotides matching TRBD2. From germline, CDR1 is SGHAT and CDR2 FQNNGV. This CDR3 region has 18 residues. Trimming removed 1 base from V and 5 bases from J; junction bases left unmatched: 10.

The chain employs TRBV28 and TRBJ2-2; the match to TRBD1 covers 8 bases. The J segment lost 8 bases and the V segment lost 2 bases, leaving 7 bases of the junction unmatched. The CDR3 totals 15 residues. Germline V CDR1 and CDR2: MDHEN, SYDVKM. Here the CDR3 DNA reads TGTGCCAGCAGTTTAATGGACAGGGTAATGGGGGAGCTGTTTTTT. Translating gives CASSLMDRVMGELFF. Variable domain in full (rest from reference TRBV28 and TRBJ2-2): DVKVTQSSRYLVKRTGEKVFLECVQDMDHENMFWYRQDPGLGLRLIYFSYDVKMKEKGDIPEGYSVSREKKERFSLILESASTNQTSMYLCASSLMDRVMGELFFGEGSRLTVL.

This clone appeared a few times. The CDR3 loop is CASSLDRANNEQYF. CDR3 in DNA: TGTGCCAGCAGCCTGGACAGGGCGAACAACGAGCAGTACTTC. The chain recombines TRBV11-3 with TRBJ2-7; 8 bases map to TRBD1. Germline V gene sequence: CDR1 SGHNT, CDR2 YENEEA. V lost 5 bases to trimming and J lost 5 bases; unmatched junction nucleotides: 8. The CDR3 is 14 amino acids.